This T cell receptor (beta chain) was documented in a study of long-term antiretroviral therapy in people with HIV. Whole-study results and caveats: In the period from the mid-2000s to the late 2010s, blood was collected, possibly under older ART regimens.

With regard to this clone: The antigen is not known.

Samples were assayed with immunoSEQ v3.0 at survey level. Data came from immunoSEQ multiplex PCR; TCRdb stores just in-frame clones and leaves some out. Of 20,000 to 25,000 clones listed, around 85% are singletons. Per germline, CDR1 SGHRS and CDR2 YFSETQ. This CDR3 contains 17 residues. After removal of 2 bases from V and 0 bases from J, the junction contained 7 bases not matched to a gene. The rearrangement uses TRBV5-1 and TRBJ2-2; 7 bases are shared with TRBD1. The source of this sequence is a man aged 40-49 years with HIV. Material: unsorted PBMCs, obtained 1.6 years after starting antiretroviral therapy. DNA of the CDR3: TGCGCCAGCAGCTTAGCCAGGGACAGCCCGAACACCGGGGAGCTGTTTTTT. This codes for CASSLARDSPNTGELFF.